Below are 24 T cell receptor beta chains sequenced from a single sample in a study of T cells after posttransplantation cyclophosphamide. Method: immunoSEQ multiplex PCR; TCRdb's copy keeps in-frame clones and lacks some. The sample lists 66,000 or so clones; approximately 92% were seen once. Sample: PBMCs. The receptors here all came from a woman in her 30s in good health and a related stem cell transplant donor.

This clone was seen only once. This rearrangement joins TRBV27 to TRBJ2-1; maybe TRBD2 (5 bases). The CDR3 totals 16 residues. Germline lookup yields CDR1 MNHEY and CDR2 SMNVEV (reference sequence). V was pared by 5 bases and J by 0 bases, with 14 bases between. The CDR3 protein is CASSPTGAASYNEQFF. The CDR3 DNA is TGTGCCAGCAGTCCCACCGGAGCGGCCTCCTACAATGAGCAGTTCTTC.

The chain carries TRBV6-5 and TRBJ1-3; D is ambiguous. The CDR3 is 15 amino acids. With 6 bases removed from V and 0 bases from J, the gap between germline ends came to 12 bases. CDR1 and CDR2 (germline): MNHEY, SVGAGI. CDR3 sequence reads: CASSLSRPSGNTIYF. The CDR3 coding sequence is TGTGCCAGCAGCCTGTCTCGGCCCTCTGGAAACACCATATATTTT.

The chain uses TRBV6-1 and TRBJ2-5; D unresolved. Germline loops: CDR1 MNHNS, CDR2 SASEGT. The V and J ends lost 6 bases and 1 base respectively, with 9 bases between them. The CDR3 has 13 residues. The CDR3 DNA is TGTGCCAGCAGGGTTGCCCCCCAAGAGACCCAGTACTTC. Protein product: CASRVAPQETQYF.

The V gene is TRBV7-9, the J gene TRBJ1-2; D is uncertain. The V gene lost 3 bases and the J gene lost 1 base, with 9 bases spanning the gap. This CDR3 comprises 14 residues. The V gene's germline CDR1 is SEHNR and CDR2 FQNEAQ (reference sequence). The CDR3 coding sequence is TGTGCCAGCAGCTTTCTACAGATTAACTATGGCTACACCTTC. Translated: CASSFLQINYGYTF. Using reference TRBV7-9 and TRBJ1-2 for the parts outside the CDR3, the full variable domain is DTGVSQNPRHKITKRGQNVTFRCDPISEHNRLYWYRQTLGQGPEFLTYFQNEAQLEKSRLLSDRFSAERPKGSFSTLEIQRTEQGDSAMYLCASSFLQINYGYTFGSGTRLTVV.

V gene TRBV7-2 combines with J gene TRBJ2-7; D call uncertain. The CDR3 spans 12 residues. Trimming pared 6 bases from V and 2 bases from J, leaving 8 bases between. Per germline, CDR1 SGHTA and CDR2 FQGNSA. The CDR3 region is CASRDGPYEQYF. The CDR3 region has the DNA TGTGCCAGCAGAGACGGTCCCTACGAGCAGTACTTC.

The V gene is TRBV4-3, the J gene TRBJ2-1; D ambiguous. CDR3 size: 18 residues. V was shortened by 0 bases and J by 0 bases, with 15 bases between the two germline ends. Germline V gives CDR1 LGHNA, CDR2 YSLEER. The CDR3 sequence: CASSQDPTPISSYNEQFF. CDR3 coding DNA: TGCGCCAGCAGCCAAGATCCTACCCCGATAAGCTCCTACAATGAGCAGTTCTTC.

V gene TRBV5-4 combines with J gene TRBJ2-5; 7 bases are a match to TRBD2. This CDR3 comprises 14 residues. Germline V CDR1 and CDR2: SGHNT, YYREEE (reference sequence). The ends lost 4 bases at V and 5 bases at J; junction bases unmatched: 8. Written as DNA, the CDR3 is TGTGCCAGCAGCCTTGGGGGGGGTATGGAGACCCAGTACTTC. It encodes CASSLGGGMETQYF.

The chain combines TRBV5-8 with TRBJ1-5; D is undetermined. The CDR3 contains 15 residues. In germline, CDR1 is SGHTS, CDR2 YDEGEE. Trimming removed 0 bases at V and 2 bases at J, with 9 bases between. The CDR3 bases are TGTGCCAGCAGCTTGGGTGGCTCGGGCAATCAGCCCCAGCATTTT. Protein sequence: CASSLGGSGNQPQHF.

CDR3 amino acids: CASSLRHRGQPQHF. The CDR3 region has the DNA TGTGCCAGCAGCCTAAGACATCGGGGTCAGCCCCAGCATTTT. The V gene is TRBV7-2, the J gene TRBJ1-5; no firm D call. Germline V gene lookup returns CDR1 SGHTA and CDR2 FQGNSA. The CDR3 runs to 14 residues. V lost 5 bases and J 6 bases, leaving 14 bases between the germline ends.

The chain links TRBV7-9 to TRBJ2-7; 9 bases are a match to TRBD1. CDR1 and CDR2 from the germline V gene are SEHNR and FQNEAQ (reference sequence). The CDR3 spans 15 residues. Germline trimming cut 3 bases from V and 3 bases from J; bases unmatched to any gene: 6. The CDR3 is CASSLATGGGYEQYF. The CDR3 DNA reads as TGTGCCAGCAGCTTGGCCACAGGGGGCGGCTACGAGCAGTACTTC.

The CDR3 here is CASSALTGELFF. The CDR3 DNA reads as TGTGCCAGCAGCGCCCTCACCGGGGAGCTGTTTTTT. The chain has TRBV7-6 and TRBJ2-2; no firm D call. There are 12 residues in the CDR3. The germline CDR1 and CDR2 sequences are SGHVS and FNYEAQ. The germline V and J ends were trimmed by 5 bases and 4 bases, with 5 bases remaining between them.

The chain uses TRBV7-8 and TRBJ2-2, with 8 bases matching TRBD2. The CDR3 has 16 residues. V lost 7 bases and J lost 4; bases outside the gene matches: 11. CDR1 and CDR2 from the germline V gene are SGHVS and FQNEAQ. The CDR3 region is CASIPRRGDVTGELFF. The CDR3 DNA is TGTGCCAGCATCCCAAGGCGGGGGGACGTCACCGGGGAGCTGTTTTTT.

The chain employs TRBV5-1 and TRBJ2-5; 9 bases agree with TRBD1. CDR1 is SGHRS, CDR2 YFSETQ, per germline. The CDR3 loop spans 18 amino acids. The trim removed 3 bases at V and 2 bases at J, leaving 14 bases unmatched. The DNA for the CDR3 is TGCGCCAGCAGCTCCGGAAGGGGACAGGGAGGCCCACAAGAGACCCAGTACTTC. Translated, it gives CASSSGRGQGGPQETQYF.

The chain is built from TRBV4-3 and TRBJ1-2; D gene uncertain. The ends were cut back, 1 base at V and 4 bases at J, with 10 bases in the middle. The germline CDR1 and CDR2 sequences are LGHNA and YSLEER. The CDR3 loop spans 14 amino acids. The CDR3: CASSQGEAAYGYTF. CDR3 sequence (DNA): TGCGCCAGCAGCCAAGGGGAGGCAGCCTATGGCTACACCTTC.

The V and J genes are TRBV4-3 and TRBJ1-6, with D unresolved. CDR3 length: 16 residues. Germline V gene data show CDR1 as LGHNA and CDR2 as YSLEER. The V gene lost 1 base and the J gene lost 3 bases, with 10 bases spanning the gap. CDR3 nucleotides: TGCGCCAGCAGCCAAGGACTTTCCTTCTATAATTCACCCCTCCACTTT. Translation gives CASSQGLSFYNSPLHF.

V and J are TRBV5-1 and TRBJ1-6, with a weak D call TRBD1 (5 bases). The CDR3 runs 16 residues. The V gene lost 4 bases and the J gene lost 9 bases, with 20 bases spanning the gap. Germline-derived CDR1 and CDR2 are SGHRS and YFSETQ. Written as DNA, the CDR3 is TGCGCCAGCAGCCCGCTCAATGGGGGGTTGGCTTCACCCCTCCACTTT. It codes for CASSPLNGGLASPLHF.

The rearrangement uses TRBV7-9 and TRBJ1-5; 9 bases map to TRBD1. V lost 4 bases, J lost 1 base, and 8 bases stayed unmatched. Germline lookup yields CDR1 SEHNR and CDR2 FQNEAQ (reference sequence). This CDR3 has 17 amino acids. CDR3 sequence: CASSSYAQGASNQPQHF. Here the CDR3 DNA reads TGTGCCAGCAGCTCTTACGCACAGGGGGCCAGCAATCAGCCCCAGCATTTT.

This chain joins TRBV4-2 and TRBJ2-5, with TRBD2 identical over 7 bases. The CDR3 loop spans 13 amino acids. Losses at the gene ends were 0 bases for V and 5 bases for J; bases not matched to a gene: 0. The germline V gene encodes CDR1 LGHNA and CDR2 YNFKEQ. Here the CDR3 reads CASSQDSGETQYF. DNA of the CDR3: TGTGCCAGCAGCCAAGATAGCGGGGAGACCCAGTACTTC.

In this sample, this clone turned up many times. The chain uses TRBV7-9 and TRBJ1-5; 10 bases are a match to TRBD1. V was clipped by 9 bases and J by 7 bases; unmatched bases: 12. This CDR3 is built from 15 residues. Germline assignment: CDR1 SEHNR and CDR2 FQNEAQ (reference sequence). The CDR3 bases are TGTGCCAGTAGTACCGGGACAGGGGCCAAACAGCCCCAGCATTTT. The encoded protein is CASSTGTGAKQPQHF. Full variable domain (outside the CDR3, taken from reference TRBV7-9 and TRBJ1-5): DTGVSQNPRHKITKRGQNVTFRCDPISEHNRLYWYRQTLGQGPEFLTYFQNEAQLEKSRLLSDRFSAERPKGSFSTLEIQRTEQGDSAMYLCASSTGTGAKQPQHFGDGTRLSIL.

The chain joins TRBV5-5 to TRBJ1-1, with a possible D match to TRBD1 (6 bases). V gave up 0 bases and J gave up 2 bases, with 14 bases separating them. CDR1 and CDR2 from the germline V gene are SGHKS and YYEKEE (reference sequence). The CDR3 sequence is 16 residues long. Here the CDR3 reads CASSLVIRTANTEAFF. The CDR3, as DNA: TGTGCCAGCAGCTTGGTGATCCGGACAGCCAACACTGAAGCTTTCTTT.

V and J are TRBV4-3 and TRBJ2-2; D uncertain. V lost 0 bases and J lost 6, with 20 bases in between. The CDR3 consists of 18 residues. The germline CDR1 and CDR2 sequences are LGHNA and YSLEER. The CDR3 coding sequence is TGCGCCAGCAGCCAAGATCTGTGGAGTTCCCGTTGGGCCGGGGAGCTGTTTTTT. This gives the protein CASSQDLWSSRWAGELFF.

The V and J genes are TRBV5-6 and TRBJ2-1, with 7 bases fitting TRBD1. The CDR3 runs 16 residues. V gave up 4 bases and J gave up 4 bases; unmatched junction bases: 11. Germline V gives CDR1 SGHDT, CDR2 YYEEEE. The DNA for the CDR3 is TGTGCCAGCAGCACAGAACAGGGGACAATTTACAATGAGCAGTTCTTC. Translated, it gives CASSTEQGTIYNEQFF. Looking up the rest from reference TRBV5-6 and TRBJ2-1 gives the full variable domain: DAGVTQSPTHLIKTRGQQVTLRCSPKSGHDTVSWYQQALGQGPQFIFQYYEEEERQRGNFPDRFSGHQFPNYSSELNVNALLLGDSALYLCASSTEQGTIYNEQFFGPGTRLTVL.

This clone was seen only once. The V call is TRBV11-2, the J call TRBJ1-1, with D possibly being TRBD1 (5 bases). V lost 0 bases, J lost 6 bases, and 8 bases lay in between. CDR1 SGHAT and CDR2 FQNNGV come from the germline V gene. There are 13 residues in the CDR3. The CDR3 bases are TGTGCCAGCAGCTTAGACAGGGTCTCTGAAGCTTTCTTT. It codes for CASSLDRVSEAFF.

The chain's CDR3 is CASSQAGGRNEQFF. The CDR3 region has the DNA TGCGCCAGCAGCCAAGCGGGGGGAAGGAATGAGCAGTTCTTC. The gene calls are TRBV4-3 and TRBJ2-1, with 7 bases lining up with TRBD2. V shed 1 base, J shed 7 bases, and the junction held 4 bases outside the gene matches. CDR1 and CDR2 from the germline V gene are LGHNA and YSLEER. The CDR3 loop spans 14 amino acids.